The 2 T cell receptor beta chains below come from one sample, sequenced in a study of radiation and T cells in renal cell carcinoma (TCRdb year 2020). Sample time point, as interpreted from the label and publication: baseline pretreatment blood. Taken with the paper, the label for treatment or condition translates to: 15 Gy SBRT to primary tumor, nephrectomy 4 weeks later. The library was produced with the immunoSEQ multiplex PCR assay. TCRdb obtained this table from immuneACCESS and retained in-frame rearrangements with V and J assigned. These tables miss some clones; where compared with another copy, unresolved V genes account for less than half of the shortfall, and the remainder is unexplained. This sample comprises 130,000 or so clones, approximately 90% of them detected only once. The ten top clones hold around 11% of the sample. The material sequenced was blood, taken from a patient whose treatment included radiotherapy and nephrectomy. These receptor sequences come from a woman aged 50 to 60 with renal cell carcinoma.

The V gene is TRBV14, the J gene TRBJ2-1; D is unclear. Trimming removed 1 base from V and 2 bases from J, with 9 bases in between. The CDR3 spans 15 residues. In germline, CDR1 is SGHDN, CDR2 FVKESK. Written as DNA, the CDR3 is TGTGCCAGCAGCCAAGGTGTGGGGACCTACAATGAGCAGTTCTTC. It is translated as CASSQGVGTYNEQFF.

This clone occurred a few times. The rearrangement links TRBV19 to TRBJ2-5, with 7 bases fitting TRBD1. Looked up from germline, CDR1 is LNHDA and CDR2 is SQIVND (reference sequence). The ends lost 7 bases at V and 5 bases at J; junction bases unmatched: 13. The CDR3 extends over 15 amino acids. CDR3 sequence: CASMETGHSGETQYF. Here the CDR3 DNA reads TGTGCCAGTATGGAGACAGGGCATTCGGGGGAGACCCAGTACTTC.